The present T cell receptor (beta chain) was sequenced within a study of shared clonotypes between healthy human individuals. The CDR3 consists of 16 residues. Germline V gene lookup returns CDR1 SSHAT and CDR2 FNYEAQ (reference sequence). A CD45RA+ naive subset and a CD45RA-negative memory subset were split from CD4+ cells. Profiling relied on immunoSEQ multiplex PCR, and the TCRdb table lists in-frame clones only, not all of them. The sample has 1.6 million or so clones, approximately 98.5% seen once. Turning to this clone: At one of its ends the junction is not consistent with the germline gene, which may arise from a read error.

Sequencing was carried out using naive CD4+ T cells sorted from blood. The subset denotes: CD45RA+ positively selected. The sequence was obtained from a man aged 25 to 40 in good health. This chain links TRBV7-7 with TRBJ1-2; D perhaps matches TRBD1 (6 bases). This CDR3 reads CASSPLQGELNYGYTF. CDR3 nucleotides: TGTGCTAGCAGCCCCTTACAGGGCGAGTTAAACTATGGCTACACCTTC. The variable domain in full, completed from reference TRBV7-7 and TRBJ1-2, reads GAGVSQSPRYKVTKRGQDVTLRCDPISSHATLYWYQQALGQGPEFLTYFNYEAQPDKSGLPSDRFSAERPEGSISTLTIQRTEQRDSAMYRCASSPLQGELNYGYTFGSGTRLTVV.